This T cell receptor (beta chain) was documented in a study of cytomegalovirus exposure and HLA in healthy donors. Among the donors, all were healthy bone marrow donors. In regard to this clone: A read error may account for a junction end that differs from germline.

Amplification used 60 Vbeta primers and 13 Jbeta primers. This table comes from immunoSEQ multiplex PCR, and its TCRdb copy is limited to in-frame clones, with some not included. The sample contains 90,000 to 140,000 clones, around 75% of which appear only once. Germline-derived CDR1 and CDR2 are SEHNR and FQNEAQ (reference sequence). The CDR3 sequence is 15 residues long. This sequence originates from a man younger than 45 in good health and CMV-seropositive. The chain couples TRBV7-9 to TRBJ1-1; no reliable D call. The sample consisted of PBMCs. CDR3 sequence (DNA): TGTGCCAGCAGCTCCCCGGGAGGGAGGAACCCTGAAGCTTTCTTT. Its translation is CASSSPGGRNPEAFF.